The clone carrying this T cell receptor (beta chain) has at least ten counts. Its antigen is as yet unknown. The entry originates in a study of early T cells in non-severe SARS-CoV-2 infection. About the study: The input, bulk RNA from unsorted whole blood, was sequenced, and chains were unpaired. Study-level results: Private and CD4 specificities were missed by VDJdb matching, skewed to anti-spike CD8.

Attachment of unique molecular identifiers was made to individual cDNA molecules. In TCRdb, the 5' RACE reads were re-called with MiXCR into one record per CDR3 protein. The data show 84,000 or so distinct CDR3 sequences, roughly 13% seen once. CDR3 length: 13 amino acids. Trimming cost V 5 bases and J 5 bases, with 10 bases left between them. The chain joins TRBV12-3 or TRBV12-4 to TRBJ1-5; D uncertain. The sample consisted of whole blood. This clonotype was obtained from an adult who was a healthcare worker with PCR-confirmed SARS-CoV-2 infection or an uninfected control (not recorded which). The CDR3 sequence: CASSPNRHQPQHF. Here the CDR3 DNA reads TGTGCCAGCAGTCCGAATCGGCATCAGCCCCAGCATTTT.